The rows below give T cell receptor beta chains drawn from one sample of a study of cytomegalovirus exposure and HLA in healthy donors. TCRdb's copy holds only in-frame clones and misses some; the assay was immunoSEQ multiplex PCR. Of about 120,000 clones in the sample, approximately 80% were seen once. Sequencing was done on a sample of PBMCs. The origin of the receptors is a man aged 25-45 years in good health and CMV-seropositive. Each CDR3 is given with its conserved first and last residue. Each record gives: D gene, V gene, clone size, J gene, CDR3 protein, CDR3 DNA. D genes are given only for firm matches. The size entry is marked missing in some rows and otherwise reads once, few, many or a size class.

TRBD1	TRBV4-1	-	TRBJ2-5	CASQSGGGGETQYF	TGCGCCAGCCAGTCAGGGGGCGGCGGAGAGACCCAGTACTTC
TRBD1	TRBV5-1	-	TRBJ1-1	CASSLRQGGYTEAFF	TGCGCCAGCAGCTTAAGACAGGGAGGTTACACTGAAGCTTTCTTT
TRBD1	TRBV6-1	-	TRBJ1-1	CASSEAGQVVDTEAFF	TGTGCCAGCAGTGAAGCGGGACAGGTCGTCGACACTGAAGCTTTCTTT
-	TRBV6-6	-	TRBJ1-5	CASSQGTSNQPQHF	TGTGCCAGCAGCCAGGGGACATCCAATCAGCCCCAGCATTTT
-	TRBV6-1	once	TRBJ2-2	CASRGESLNTGELFF	TGTGCCAGCCGTGGGGAGAGCCTGAACACCGGGGAGCTGTTTTTT
-	TRBV19	-	TRBJ1-2	CASSMQGMDGYTF	TGTGCCAGTAGTATGCAGGGGATGGATGGCTACACCTTC
-	TRBV5-1	-	TRBJ1-2	CASSSLEGLDYGYTF	TGCGCCAGCAGCTCCCTGGAGGGGCTCGACTATGGCTACACCTTC
TRBD1	TRBV5-1	-	TRBJ2-7	CASSPGTGDHEQYF	TGCGCCAGCAGCCCCGGGACAGGGGACCACGAGCAGTACTTC
TRBD1	TRBV5-1	few	TRBJ2-5	CASSPPNLTGSKETQYF	TGCGCCAGCAGCCCCCCAAATTTGACAGGGTCGAAAGAGACCCAGTACTTC
-	TRBV6-1	-	TRBJ2-3	CASSGDSTDTQYF	TGTGCCAGCAGTGGGGACTCCACAGATACGCAGTATTTT
-	TRBV10-1	-	TRBJ2-2	CASSESRVRGTGELFF	TGCGCCAGCAGTGAGTCGAGGGTTAGAGGCACCGGGGAGCTGTTTTTT
TRBD1	TRBV5-1	few	TRBJ1-2	CASSLGPDTGQGYGYTF	TGCGCCAGCAGCTTGGGCCCAGACACCGGACAGGGATATGGCTACACCTTC
-	TRBV4-2	-	TRBJ2-5	CASSRAGRDSEETQYF	TGTGCCAGCAGCCGAGCAGGGCGGGACAGTGAAGAGACCCAGTACTTC
TRBD1	TRBV27	-	TRBJ1-1	CASSLYPGQGEAFF	TGTGCCAGCAGTTTATATCCGGGACAGGGAGAAGCTTTCTTT
-	TRBV12-5	-	TRBJ2-5	CASGLSGAKTQYF	TGTGCTAGTGGTTTGAGTGGTGCGAAGACCCAGTACTTC
TRBD1	TRBV7-3	-	TRBJ1-1	CASSRDRVGVNTEAFF	TGTGCCAGCAGCCGTGACAGGGTTGGGGTGAACACTGAAGCTTTCTTT
TRBD1	TRBV19	-	TRBJ2-1	CASTPDRESYNEQFF	TGTGCCAGTACCCCCGACAGGGAGTCCTACAATGAGCAGTTCTTC
TRBD2	TRBV10-1	-	TRBJ2-1	CASSPQRGGYNEQFF	TGCGCCAGCAGTCCTCAGCGGGGGGGCTACAATGAGCAGTTCTTC
-	TRBV6-1	once	TRBJ2-7	CASSWSTYEQYF	TGTGCCAGCAGTTGGAGTACCTACGAGCAGTACTTC
TRBD2	TRBV5-1	few	TRBJ2-7	CASSYGLAGGYEQYF	TGCGCCAGCAGCTATGGACTAGCGGGGGGCTACGAGCAGTACTTC
-	TRBV5-1	-	TRBJ1-1	CASSQEGRTEAFF	TGCGCCAGCAGCCAGGAGGGGCGTACTGAAGCTTTCTTT
TRBD1	TRBV5-6	-	TRBJ1-5	CASSLAGQGYDQPQHF	TGTGCCAGCAGCTTGGCTGGACAGGGGTACGATCAGCCCCAGCATTTT
TRBD2	TRBV7-2	-	TRBJ2-7	CASSPSGASGSSYEQYF	TGTGCCAGCAGCCCCAGCGGGGCTAGCGGGAGCTCCTACGAGCAGTACTTC
-	TRBV29-1	-	TRBJ1-5	CSVQRGNQPQHF	TGCAGCGTCCAAAGGGGGAATCAGCCCCAGCATTTT
TRBD2	TRBV14	-	TRBJ2-5	CASSQVSGAGKQYF	TGTGCCAGCAGCCAAGTTAGCGGGGCCGGGAAGCAGTACTTC
-	TRBV28	-	TRBJ1-4	CASSALLREKLFF	TGTGCCAGCAGTGCCCTTCTACGTGAAAAACTGTTTTTT
-	TRBV27	few	TRBJ2-6	CASSFAGSGANVLTF	TGTGCCAGCAGTTTTGCGGGCTCTGGGGCCAACGTCCTGACTTTC
TRBD1	TRBV12-5	once	TRBJ2-7	CASGLPLTGGSYEQYF	TGTGCTAGTGGTTTACCTTTGACAGGGGGGTCCTACGAGCAGTACTTC
-	TRBV5-1	few	TRBJ2-7	CASSWGTGNHEQYF	TGCGCCAGCAGCTGGGGAACAGGAAACCACGAGCAGTACTTC
-	TRBV7-2	-	TRBJ2-2	CASTDYSDSPNTGELFF	TGTGCCAGCACTGATTACTCGGACAGTCCTAACACCGGGGAGCTGTTTTTT
TRBD2	TRBV27	-	TRBJ2-7	CASNPGRGYYEQYF	TGTGCCAGCAACCCTGGGAGGGGATACTACGAGCAGTACTTC
-	TRBV7-2	-	TRBJ1-4	CASSLDQGEKLFF	TGTGCCAGCAGCTTAGACCAGGGGGAAAAACTGTTTTTT
TRBD1	TRBV28	-	TRBJ2-7	CASSLGQRIYEQYF	TGTGCCAGCAGTTTGGGACAGCGCATCTACGAGCAGTACTTC
-	TRBV18	-	TRBJ1-3	CASSPPGASGNTIYF	TGTGCCAGCTCACCACCGGGGGCGTCTGGAAACACCATATATTTT
-	TRBV6-6	-	TRBJ2-3	CASSLYDSMKQYF	TGTGCCAGCAGCCTTTACGACTCCATGAAGCAGTATTTT
-	TRBV7-6	-	TRBJ2-5	CASSHAVGGVETQYF	TGTGCCAGCAGCCACGCCGTTGGGGGCGTGGAGACCCAGTACTTC
-	TRBV10-3	-	TRBJ1-5	CAISEPEDGAQPQHF	TGTGCCATCAGTGAGCCGGAGGACGGCGCCCAGCCCCAGCATTTT
-	TRBV10-3	few	TRBJ2-7	CAISDRGRSSYEQYF	TGTGCCATCAGTGATCGTGGCCGCAGCTCCTACGAGCAGTACTTC
TRBD1	TRBV5-8	-	TRBJ1-1	CASSDPRDSKEAFF	TGTGCCAGCAGCGACCCCCGGGACAGCAAAGAAGCTTTCTTT
TRBD1	TRBV6-6	-	TRBJ2-7	CASSYPGQGKSGEQYF	TGTGCCAGCAGTTACCCCGGACAGGGAAAATCGGGGGAGCAGTACTTC
-	TRBV15	-	TRBJ1-5	CATSRDRGAGQPQHF	TGTGCCACCAGCAGAGACAGGGGCGCAGGGCAGCCCCAGCATTTT
-	TRBV30	-	TRBJ2-2	CAWSTGHTGELFF	TGTGCCTGGAGTACAGGGCACACCGGGGAGCTGTTTTTT
-	TRBV10-1	-	TRBJ1-2	CASSNRPNYGYTF	TGCGCCAGCAGTAACAGGCCTAACTATGGCTACACCTTC
-	TRBV5-6	-	TRBJ2-3	CASSLRDSGPYF	TGTGCCAGCAGCTTGCGGGACTCAGGGCCGTATTTT
-	TRBV6-1	few	TRBJ1-1	CASSGSRGRAFF	TGTGCCAGCAGTGGAAGTAGGGGCAGAGCTTTCTTT
TRBD1	TRBV5-4	-	TRBJ2-5	CASSFGTANPQETQYF	TGTGCCAGCAGCTTTGGGACAGCCAACCCTCAAGAGACCCAGTACTTC
TRBD1	TRBV2	-	TRBJ2-7	CASSDSPTGGYEQYF	TGTGCCAGCAGTGATTCACCTACAGGGGGCTACGAGCAGTACTTC
-	TRBV27	-	TRBJ1-5	CASSYRGNQPQHF	TGTGCCAGCAGTTACAGGGGCAATCAGCCCCAGCATTTT
TRBD2	TRBV6-4	-	TRBJ2-3	CASSERGGTDTQYF	TGTGCCAGCAGTGAGCGGGGGGGCACAGATACGCAGTATTTT
-	TRBV11-2	-	TRBJ1-5	CASSSYGNQPQHF	TGTGCCAGCAGCTCTTATGGCAATCAGCCCCAGCATTTT
TRBD2	TRBV30	-	TRBJ2-1	CAYRVAGGYNEQFF	TGTGCCTACCGGGTAGCGGGGGGCTACAATGAGCAGTTCTTC
-	TRBV18	few	TRBJ1-4	CASSPPLGAANEKLFF	TGTGCCAGCTCACCACCTTTGGGTGCGGCTAATGAAAAACTGTTTTTT
-	TRBV2	-	TRBJ1-1	CASSDSNTEAFF	TGTGCCAGCAGCGACAGCAACACTGAAGCTTTCTTT